This TCR beta chain was sequenced in a study of blood T cell repertoires in COVID-19. Study background: COVID-19 samples, acute and convalescent, were from the United States, Italy and Spain. In each case, the material was cDNA or gDNA derived from T cells, B-cell-depleted T cells, or PBMCs.

Original processing notes: By means of reference gene primer amplification, nucleated cell counts were estimated. This table comes from immunoSEQ multiplex PCR, and its TCRdb copy is limited to in-frame clones, with some not included. D and trimming were read from the DNA, whereas the V and J calls and clone size are those reported in that table. The data show about 100,000 clones, more than 70% seen once. The TCR sequence derives from a human donor in a cohort sampled during active COVID-19. Sequencing was done on a sample of peripheral blood.

DNA of the CDR3: TGTGCCAGCAGCCCTCGATCGGCGGCTAACTATGGCTACACCTTC. It specifies CASSPRSAANYGYTF. The V gene is TRBV3-1 (or the pseudogene TRBV3-2), the J gene TRBJ1-2; D call uncertain. The CDR3 length is 15 residues. Germline V gene lookup returns CDR1 LGHDT and CDR2 YNNKEL (reference sequence). Trimming took off 4 bases at V and 0 bases at J, with 12 bases between the two ends.